The 12 T cell receptor beta chains listed next were all sequenced from one sample in a study of CD8 T cells in ankylosing spondylitis. Overall study results and limits: Blood of patients with ankylosing spondylitis appeared to be characterized by a TCR beta motif of eight highly homologous variants.

No cognate antigen is known for these TCRs. TCRdb itself ran the 5' RACE reads through MiXCR, one entry per CDR3 protein. This table holds around 430,000 distinct CDR3 sequences, roughly 18% found once. The sequenced material came from blood, either unsorted or a sorted T cell fraction (not recorded which). All receptors come from a male donor with ankylosing spondylitis.

The rearrangement joins TRBV10-2 to TRBJ1-2; D remains ambiguous. Germline CDR1 WSHSY, CDR2 SAAADI. The CDR3 has 17 residues. V lost 6 bases, J lost 4 bases, and 24 bases lay in between. CDR3: CASSPSWSHSVGYGYTF. In nucleotides, the CDR3 is TGCGCCAGCAGCCCGAGTTGGAGCCATTCCGTCGGCTATGGCTACACCTTC.

The chain is built from TRBV3-1 and TRBJ2-7; D unresolved. Trimming pared 0 bases from V and 4 bases from J, leaving 13 bases between. There are 15 residues in the CDR3. CDR1 and CDR2 (germline): LGHDT, YNNKEL (reference sequence). Here the CDR3 DNA reads TGTGCCAGCAGCCAAGAATGGCAAGCTAGTTACGAGCAGTACTTC. This sequence encodes CASSQEWQASYEQYF.

Comments on this clonotype: The DNA is left out, because the CDR3 cannot be placed on it with certainty; the CDR3 is given as TCRdb lists it. V gene TRBV7-5 combines with J gene TRBJ2-6; the DNA was not compared with TRBD2, the D call given in the table. TRBV7-5 is given as a pseudogene. Ends included, the CDR3 has 21 residues. The CDR3 loop is CISVSEARGGRESSGANVLTF.

The V and J genes are TRBV6-6 and TRBJ2-7; TRBD1 agrees at 10 bases. The CDR3 extends over 13 amino acids. V trimming: 5 bases; J trimming: 5 bases; junction bases outside the gene matches: 3. From germline, CDR1 is MNHNY and CDR2 SVGAGI (reference sequence). In DNA form, the CDR3 reads TGTGCCAGCAGTCGACAGGGGGCCAACGAGCAGTACTTC. Translating it yields CASSRQGANEQYF.

This clonotype turned up a few times. The chain employs TRBV7-8 and TRBJ2-1; tentatively, D is TRBD2 (7 bases). This CDR3 is 13 amino acids long. The V gene lost 7 bases and the J gene lost 8 bases, with 15 bases spanning the gap. From germline, CDR1 is SGHVS and CDR2 FQNEAQ. The CDR3 DNA is TGTGCCAGCAACCCGCCGGGGGGCTATGAGCAGTTCTTC. Translating gives CASNPPGGYEQFF.

As DNA, the CDR3 is TGTGCCACCAGCGTCGGGACTAGCGGCCGTCGGGAGCAGTTCTTC. This translates into CATSVGTSGRREQFF. The J gene is TRBJ2-1, the V gene TRBV15; 11 nucleotides line up with TRBD2. Per germline, CDR1 LNHNV and CDR2 YYDKDF (reference sequence). The CDR3 spans 15 residues. After removal of 5 bases from V and 10 bases from J, the junction contained 10 bases not matched to a gene.

In this sample, this clonotype turned up many times. The rearrangement joins TRBV20-1 to TRBJ2-1, with D possibly TRBD1 on 6 matching bases. The CDR3 is 12 residues long. V gave up 8 bases and J gave up 3 bases, with 11 bases separating them. CDR1 DFQATT and CDR2 SNEGSKA come from the germline V gene (reference sequence). CDR3 protein: CSLGQYYNEQFF. DNA of the CDR3: TGCAGTCTCGGACAGTACTACAATGAGCAGTTCTTC.

The table lists this clonotype with a few counts. This chain joins TRBV9 and TRBJ1-2; D is uncertain. From germline, CDR1 is SGDLS and CDR2 YYNGEE. The CDR3 has 15 residues. V dropped 0 bases and J dropped 4 bases, with 13 bases sitting between them. CDR3 nucleotide sequence: TGTGCCAGCAGCGTAGCCGGGCAGGAGGCCTATGGCTACACCTTC. It translates to CASSVAGQEAYGYTF.

The chain recombines TRBV25-1 with TRBJ1-1, with 12 bases aligning to TRBD1. Germline lookup yields CDR1 MGHDK and CDR2 SYGVNS. The junction had 10 bases not matched to a gene; V was cut back by 5 bases and J by 0 bases. This CDR3 has 18 residues. The CDR3, as DNA: TGTGCCAGCAGTCCCAGGGGGACAGGGGGCCTTTTGAACACTGAAGCTTTCTTT. Its protein product is CASSPRGTGGLLNTEAFF.

The CDR3 sequence is CASGDRDEKLFF. CDR3 DNA: TGTGCCAGTGGGGACAGGGATGAAAAACTGTTTTTT. V and J are TRBV19 and TRBJ1-4; 9 bases fit TRBD1. Unmatched junction bases numbered 1, after V lost 8 bases and J lost 6 bases. CDR3 size: 12 residues. Per the germline V gene, CDR1 is LNHDA and CDR2 is SQIVND (reference sequence).

This clonotype was seen only a few times. The chain employs TRBV20-1 and TRBJ1-4; the D gene is possibly TRBD1 (6 bases). CDR1 and CDR2 (germline): DFQATT, SNEGSKA (reference sequence). The CDR3 sequence is 14 residues long. Trimming pared 5 bases from V and 10 bases from J, leaving 20 bases between. The CDR3 protein is CSALTSGASGKLFF. In DNA form, the CDR3 reads TGCAGTGCTCTTACCTCAGGGGCGAGTGGAAAACTGTTTTTT.

The gene calls are TRBV12-3 or TRBV12-4 and TRBJ1-1; D is uncertain. The ends were cut back, 7 bases at V and 8 bases at J, with 17 bases in the middle. This CDR3 contains 13 residues. As DNA, the CDR3 is TGTGCCAGCATTGCCCGGCAGTCAGCCGAAGCTTTCTTT. It translates to CASIARQSAEAFF.